The 2 T cell receptor beta chains in this list originate from one sample, sequenced in a study of blood T cell repertoires in COVID-19. Generated by immunoSEQ multiplex PCR, the TCRdb table keeps only in-frame clones and is missing some. Seen here are 220,000 or so clones, 65% to 85% observed once, and the top ten hold approximately 6.6%. The sequencing input was PBMCs or T cells enriched from blood (not recorded which). Receptors originate from a woman between 35 and 50 years old who had recovered from COVID-19.

The chain is built from TRBV10-2 and TRBJ1-2, with D possibly TRBD1 on 5 matching bases. The germline V and J ends were trimmed by 4 bases and 5 bases, with 11 bases remaining between them. The CDR3 sequence is 13 residues long. Germline loops: CDR1 WSHSY, CDR2 SAAADI. In DNA, the CDR3 is TGCGCCAGCAGTGCCAGGGATTTATATGGCTACACCTTC. This codes for CASSARDLYGYTF.

A remark on this clone: Other nucleotide sequences from this sample produce the same CDR3. The chain recombines TRBV12-3 or TRBV12-4 with TRBJ2-7; D is undetermined. The CDR3 runs 12 residues. The germline V and J ends were trimmed by 2 bases and 3 bases, with 5 bases remaining between them. CDR3 sequence: CASSLRDYEQYF. The CDR3 nucleotides are TGTGCCAGCAGTTTACGAGACTACGAGCAGTACTTC.